Presented here are 10 T cell receptor beta chains from one specimen sequenced in a study of cytomegalovirus exposure and HLA in healthy donors. The study ran its PCR with 60 Vbeta and 13 Jbeta primers. Only in-frame clones appear in the TCRdb table, and some are missing; sequencing was by immunoSEQ multiplex PCR. The table shows 150,000 to 200,000 clones, with 60% to 80% occurring only once. Material for sequencing was PBMCs. The receptors stem from a woman in her forties or fifties in good health and CMV-seropositive.

Worth noting for this clone: At the DNA level, this CDR3 is encoded by other sequences in the same sample as well. The chain is built from TRBV28 and TRBJ1-5; D is possibly TRBD1 (6 bases). This CDR3 has 15 amino acids. Trimming took 9 bases from V and 1 from J, leaving 16 bases between them. Germline values: CDR1 MDHEN, CDR2 SYDVKM. CDR3 DNA sequence: TGTGCCAGTAGAACTCCAACAGGGAGCAATCAGCCCCAGCATTTT. It specifies CASRTPTGSNQPQHF.

The chain has TRBV19 and TRBJ2-2; D is unresolved. Germline values: CDR1 LNHDA, CDR2 SQIVND (reference sequence). Trimming cost V 0 bases and J 6 bases, with 5 bases left between them. CDR3 length: 13 residues. CDR3 sequence reads: CASSIESAGELFF. The CDR3 nucleotides read TGTGCCAGTAGTATAGAGTCCGCCGGGGAGCTGTTTTTT.

The rearrangement links TRBV10-3 to TRBJ2-7; 12 bases line up with TRBD2. The CDR3 is 18 residues long. The trim removed 3 bases at V and 1 base at J, leaving 10 bases unmatched. Germline assignment: CDR1 ENHRY and CDR2 SYGVKD. This CDR3 is CAISDLFASGRDSYEQYF. DNA for the CDR3: TGTGCCATCAGTGATTTATTCGCTAGCGGGAGGGATTCCTACGAGCAGTACTTC.

This sequence joins TRBV23-1 and TRBJ2-6, with a weak D call TRBD1 (5 bases). TRBV23-1 is an open reading frame, and its role is uncertain. The CDR3 runs to 15 residues. Trimming removed 5 bases from V and 9 bases from J, with 17 bases in between. In nucleotides, the CDR3 is TGCGCCAGCAGTGCGTCAAGTACAGGAATCAACGTCCTGACTTTC. It codes for CASSASSTGINVLTF.

CDR3 loop: CAISPGLAGGEQFF. CDR3 DNA: TGTGCCATCAGTCCGGGACTAGCCGGGGGTGAGCAGTTCTTC. This chain connects TRBV10-3 to TRBJ2-1; 9 bases are shared with TRBD2. Germline CDR1 reads ENHRY; CDR2 reads SYGVKD. The length of the CDR3 is 14 residues. J gave up 9 bases and V 5 bases, and 8 bases lay outside the gene matches.

This clone turned up a few times. The rearrangement joins TRBV2 to TRBJ1-4, with 8 bases fitting TRBD1. CDR1 is SNHLY, CDR2 FYNNEI, per germline. V dropped 7 bases and J dropped 0; count of bases not matched to a gene: 4. This CDR3 is 15 amino acids long. The CDR3 protein is CASKQGAATNEKLFF. The CDR3, as DNA: TGTGCCAGCAAGCAGGGGGCTGCAACTAATGAAAAACTGTTTTTT. The complete variable domain, with remaining parts taken from reference TRBV2 and TRBJ1-4, reads EPEVTQTPSHQVTQMGQEVILRCVPISNHLYFYWYRQILGQKVEFLVSFYNNEISEKSEIFDDQFSVERPDGSNFTLKIRSTKLEDSAMYFCASKQGAATNEKLFFGSGTQLSVL.

Only a few counts were recorded for this clone. The rearrangement joins TRBV7-9 to TRBJ2-1, with D possibly being TRBD2 (6 bases). CDR1 and CDR2 (germline): SEHNR, FQNEAQ (reference sequence). The V and J ends lost 5 bases and 3 bases respectively, with 11 bases between them. CDR3 length equals 14 residues. For the CDR3, the DNA is TGTGCCAGCAGCCCTGGGCGGGACTACAATGAGCAGTTCTTC. The encoded protein is CASSPGRDYNEQFF.

This chain uses TRBV4-1 with TRBJ2-1; TRBD2 aligns across 11 bases. The CDR3 runs to 15 residues. The V segment lost 6 bases and the J segment 5 bases; nucleotides outside the gene matches: 6. CDR1 and CDR2 from the germline V gene are MGHRA and YSYEKL. The CDR3 bases are TGCGCCAGCAGTCGGACTAGCGGGCCGAACAATGAGCAGTTCTTC. This encodes CASSRTSGPNNEQFF.

This chain links TRBV28 with TRBJ1-5, with TRBD1 matching over 7 bases. Germline V gene sequence: CDR1 MDHEN, CDR2 SYDVKM. The CDR3 runs 14 residues. Trimming at V came to 5 bases and at J to 9 bases, leaving 10 bases not matched to a gene. Written as DNA, the CDR3 is TGTGCCAGCAGTGGACAGGTATCCCCTCGGCCCCAGCATTTT. Residues: CASSGQVSPRPQHF.

The V gene is TRBV6-1, the J gene TRBJ2-1; the match to TRBD2 covers 10 bases. CDR1 is MNHNS, CDR2 SASEGT, per germline. The CDR3 contains 16 residues. V lost 2 bases, J lost 6 bases, and 7 bases stayed unmatched. The CDR3 spells CASSENIAGGGNEQFF. In DNA, the CDR3 is TGTGCCAGCAGTGAAAATATAGCGGGAGGAGGCAATGAGCAGTTCTTC.